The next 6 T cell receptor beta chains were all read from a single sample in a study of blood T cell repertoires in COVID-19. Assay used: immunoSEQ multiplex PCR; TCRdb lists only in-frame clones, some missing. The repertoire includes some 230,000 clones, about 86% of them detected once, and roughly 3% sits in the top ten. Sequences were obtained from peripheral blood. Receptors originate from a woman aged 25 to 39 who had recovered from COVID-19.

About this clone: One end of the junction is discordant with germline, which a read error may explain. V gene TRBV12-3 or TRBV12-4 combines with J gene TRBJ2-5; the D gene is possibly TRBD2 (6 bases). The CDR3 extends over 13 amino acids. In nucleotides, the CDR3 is TGTGCCAGCAGTCTAGCGCGAAAAGAGACCCAGTACTTC. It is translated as CASSLARKETQYF.

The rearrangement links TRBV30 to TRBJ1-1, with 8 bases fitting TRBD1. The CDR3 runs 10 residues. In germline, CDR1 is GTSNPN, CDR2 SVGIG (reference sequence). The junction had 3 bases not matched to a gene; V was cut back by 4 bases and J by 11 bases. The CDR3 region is CAWITGGAFF. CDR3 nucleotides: TGTGCCTGGATTACAGGGGGGGCTTTCTTT.

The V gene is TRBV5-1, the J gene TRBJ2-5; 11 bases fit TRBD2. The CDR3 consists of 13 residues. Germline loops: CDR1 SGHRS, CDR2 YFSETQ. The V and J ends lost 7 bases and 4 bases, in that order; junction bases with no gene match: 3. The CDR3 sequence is CASGGTSGETQYF. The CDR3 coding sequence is TGCGCCAGCGGGGGGACTAGCGGAGAGACCCAGTACTTC.

The CDR3 bases are TGTGCCAGCAGTAAAAGGGGGGGAACCACTGAAGCTTTCTTT. It yields the protein CASSKRGGTTEAFF. V usage is TRBV28 and J usage is TRBJ1-1, with D maybe TRBD1 (6 bases). Looked up from germline, CDR1 is MDHEN and CDR2 is SYDVKM. V lost 5 bases to trimming and J lost 4 bases, with 14 bases between them. CDR3 size: 14 residues.

The CDR3 here is CASLLGRALTGELFF. The CDR3 nucleotides read TGTGCCAGCCTCTTGGGGAGGGCCCTCACCGGGGAGCTGTTTTTT. The chain has TRBV2 and TRBJ2-2; 7 nucleotides agree with TRBD2. The germline V gene encodes CDR1 SNHLY and CDR2 FYNNEI. The CDR3 is 15 amino acids. V lost 8 bases to trimming and J lost 4 bases; unmatched junction nucleotides: 10.

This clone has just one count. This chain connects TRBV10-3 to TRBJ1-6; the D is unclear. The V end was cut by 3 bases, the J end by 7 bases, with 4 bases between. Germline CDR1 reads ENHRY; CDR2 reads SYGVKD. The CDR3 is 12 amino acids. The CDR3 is CAISDQNSPLHF. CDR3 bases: TGTGCCATCAGTGACCAGAATTCACCCCTCCACTTT.